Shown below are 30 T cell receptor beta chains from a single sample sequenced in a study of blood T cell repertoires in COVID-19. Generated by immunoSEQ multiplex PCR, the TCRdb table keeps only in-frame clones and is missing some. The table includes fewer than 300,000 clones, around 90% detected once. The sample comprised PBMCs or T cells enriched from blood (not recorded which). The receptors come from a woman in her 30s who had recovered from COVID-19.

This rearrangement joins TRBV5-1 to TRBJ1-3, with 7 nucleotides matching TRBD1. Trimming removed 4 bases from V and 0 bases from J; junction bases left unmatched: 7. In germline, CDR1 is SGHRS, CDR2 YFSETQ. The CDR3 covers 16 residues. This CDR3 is CASSTSGGRSGNTIYF. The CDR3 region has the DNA TGCGCCAGCAGCACCTCAGGGGGTCGCTCTGGAAACACCATATATTTT. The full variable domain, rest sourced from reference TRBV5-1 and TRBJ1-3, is KAGVTQTPRYLIKTRGQQVTLSCSPISGHRSVSWYQQTPGQGLQFLFEYFSETQRNKGNFPGRFSGRQFSNSRSEMNVSTLELGDSALYLCASSTSGGRSGNTIYFGEGSWLTVV.

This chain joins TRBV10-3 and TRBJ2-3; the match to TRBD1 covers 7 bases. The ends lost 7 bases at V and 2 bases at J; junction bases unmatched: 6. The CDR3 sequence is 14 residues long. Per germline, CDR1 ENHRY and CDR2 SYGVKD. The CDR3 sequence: CAIKRGLDTDTQYF. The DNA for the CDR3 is TGTGCCATCAAGAGGGGGCTTGACACAGATACGCAGTATTTT.

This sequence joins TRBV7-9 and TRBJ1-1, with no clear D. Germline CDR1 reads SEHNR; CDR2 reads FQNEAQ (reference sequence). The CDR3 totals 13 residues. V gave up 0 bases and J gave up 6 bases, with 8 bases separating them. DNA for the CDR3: TGTGCCAGCAGCTTAGCGAGGCAAGCTGAAGCTTTCTTT. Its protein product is CASSLARQAEAFF.

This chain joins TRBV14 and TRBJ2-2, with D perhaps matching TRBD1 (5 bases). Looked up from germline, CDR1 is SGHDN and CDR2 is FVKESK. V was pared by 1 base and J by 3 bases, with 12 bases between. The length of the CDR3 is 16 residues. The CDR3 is CASSQVVRADTGELFF. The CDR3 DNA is TGTGCCAGCAGCCAAGTGGTCAGGGCGGACACCGGGGAGCTGTTTTTT.

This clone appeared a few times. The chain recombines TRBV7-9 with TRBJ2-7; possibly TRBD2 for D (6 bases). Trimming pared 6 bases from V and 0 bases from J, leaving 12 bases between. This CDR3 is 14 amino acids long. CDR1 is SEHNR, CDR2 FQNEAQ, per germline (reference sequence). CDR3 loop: CASRVAESSYEQYF. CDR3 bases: TGTGCCAGCAGGGTAGCGGAAAGCTCCTACGAGCAGTACTTC.

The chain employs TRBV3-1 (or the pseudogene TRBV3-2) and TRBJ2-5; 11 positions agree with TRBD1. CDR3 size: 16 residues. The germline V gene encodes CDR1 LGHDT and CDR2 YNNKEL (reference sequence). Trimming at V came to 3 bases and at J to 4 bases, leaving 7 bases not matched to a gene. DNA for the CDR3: TGTGCCAGCAGCCAGAACCGGGGACAGGGGGGAGAGACCCAGTACTTC. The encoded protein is CASSQNRGQGGETQYF.

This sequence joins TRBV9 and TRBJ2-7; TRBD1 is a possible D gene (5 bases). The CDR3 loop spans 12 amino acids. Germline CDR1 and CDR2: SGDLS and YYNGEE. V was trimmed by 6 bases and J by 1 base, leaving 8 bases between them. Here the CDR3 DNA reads TGTGCCAGCAAGGGGATTTCCTACGAGCAGTACTTC. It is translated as CASKGISYEQYF.

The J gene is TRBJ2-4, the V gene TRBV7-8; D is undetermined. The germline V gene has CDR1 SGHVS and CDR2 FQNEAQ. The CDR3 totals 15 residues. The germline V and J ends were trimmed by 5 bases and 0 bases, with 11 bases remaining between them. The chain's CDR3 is CASSLEPRAKNIQYF. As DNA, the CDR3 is TGTGCCAGCAGCCTGGAGCCTAGAGCCAAAAACATTCAGTACTTC.

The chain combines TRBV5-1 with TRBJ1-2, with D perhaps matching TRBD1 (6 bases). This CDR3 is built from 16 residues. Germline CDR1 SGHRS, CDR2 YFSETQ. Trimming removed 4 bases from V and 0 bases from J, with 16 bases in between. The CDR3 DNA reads TGCGCCAGCAGCCTCGGGGGGGCGGCCCCTAACTATGGCTACACCTTC. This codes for CASSLGGAAPNYGYTF.

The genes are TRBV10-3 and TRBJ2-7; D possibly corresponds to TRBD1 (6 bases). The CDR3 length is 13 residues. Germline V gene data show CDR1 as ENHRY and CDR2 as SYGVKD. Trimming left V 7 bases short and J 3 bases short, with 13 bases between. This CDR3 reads CAIMGAGRYEQYF. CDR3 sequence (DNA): TGTGCCATCATGGGGGCCGGCCGCTACGAGCAGTACTTC.

This CDR3 is CASSQPPPGDRGNYGYTF. CDR3 DNA: TGTGCCAGCAGCCAACCTCCGCCAGGGGACAGGGGAAACTATGGCTACACCTTC. The rearrangement joins TRBV3-1 (or the pseudogene TRBV3-2) to TRBJ1-2, with 10 positions matching TRBD1. V shed 2 bases and J 2 bases; nucleotides not matched to a gene: 11. Per the germline V gene, CDR1 is LGHDT and CDR2 is YNNKEL (reference sequence). The CDR3 sequence is 18 residues long.

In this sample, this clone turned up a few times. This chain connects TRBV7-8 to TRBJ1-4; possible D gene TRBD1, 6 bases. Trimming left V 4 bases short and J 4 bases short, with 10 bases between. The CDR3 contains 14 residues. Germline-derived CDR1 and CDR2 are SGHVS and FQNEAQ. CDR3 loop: CASSSGQINEKLFF. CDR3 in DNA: TGTGCCAGCAGCTCCGGACAGATTAATGAAAAACTGTTTTTT.

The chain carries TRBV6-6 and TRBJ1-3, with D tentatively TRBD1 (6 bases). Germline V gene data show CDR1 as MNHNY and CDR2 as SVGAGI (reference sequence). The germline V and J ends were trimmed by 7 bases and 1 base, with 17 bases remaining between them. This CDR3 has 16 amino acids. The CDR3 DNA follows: TGTGCCAGCAAGGACGGGACACCAGGATCTGGAAACACCATATATTTT. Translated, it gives CASKDGTPGSGNTIYF.

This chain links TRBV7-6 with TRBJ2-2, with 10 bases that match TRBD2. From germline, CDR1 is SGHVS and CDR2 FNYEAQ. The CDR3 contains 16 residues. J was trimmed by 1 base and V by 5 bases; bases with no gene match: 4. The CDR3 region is CASSPRTSGNTGELFF. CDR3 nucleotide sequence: TGTGCCAGCAGCCCGCGGACTAGCGGGAACACCGGGGAGCTGTTTTTT.

The CDR3 nucleotides read TGTGCCAGCAGCCCGGACAGCTGGAACACTGAAGCTTTCTTT. Translating gives CASSPDSWNTEAFF. The V call is TRBV7-9, the J call TRBJ1-1; the D gene is possibly TRBD1 (6 bases). The V gene's germline CDR1 is SEHNR and CDR2 FQNEAQ (reference sequence). V lost 5 bases, J lost 1 base, and 11 bases lay in between. This CDR3 contains 14 residues.

CDR3 bases: TGTGCCAGCAGTCCTACAGGGTTCCCGGTACAAGAGACCCAGTACTTC. Amino acid sequence: CASSPTGFPVQETQYF. The chain couples TRBV27 to TRBJ2-5, with TRBD1 as a possible D gene (6 bases). This CDR3 is 16 amino acids long. CDR1 is MNHEY and CDR2 is SMNVEV in the germline V gene (reference sequence). Trimming cost V 5 bases and J 2 bases, with 18 bases left between them.

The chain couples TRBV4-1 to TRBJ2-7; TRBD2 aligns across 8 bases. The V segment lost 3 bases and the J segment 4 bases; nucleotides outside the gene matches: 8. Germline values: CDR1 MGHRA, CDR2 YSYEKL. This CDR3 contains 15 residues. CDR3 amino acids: CASSHTSGLEYEQYF. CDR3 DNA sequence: TGCGCCAGCAGCCATACCTCGGGACTAGAGTACGAGCAGTACTTC.

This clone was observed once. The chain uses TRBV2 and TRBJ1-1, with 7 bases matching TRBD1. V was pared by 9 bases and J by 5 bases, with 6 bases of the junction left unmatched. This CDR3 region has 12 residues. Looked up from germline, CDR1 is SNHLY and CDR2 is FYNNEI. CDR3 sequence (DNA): TGTGCCAGGGGGACAGTCCCGACTGAAGCTTTCTTT. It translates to CARGTVPTEAFF.

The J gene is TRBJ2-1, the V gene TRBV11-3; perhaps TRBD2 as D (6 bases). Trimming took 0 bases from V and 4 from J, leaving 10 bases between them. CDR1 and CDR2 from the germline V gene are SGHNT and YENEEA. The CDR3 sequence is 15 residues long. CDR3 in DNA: TGTGCCAGCAGCTTAGAAGGACTACCTTACAATGAGCAGTTCTTC. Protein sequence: CASSLEGLPYNEQFF.

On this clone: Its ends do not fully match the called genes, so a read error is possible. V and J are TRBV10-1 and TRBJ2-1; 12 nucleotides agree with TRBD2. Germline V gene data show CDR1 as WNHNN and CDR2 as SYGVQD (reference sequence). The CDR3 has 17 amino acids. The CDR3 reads CVTRRASGRAPYNEQFF. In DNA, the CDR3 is TGTGTCACTCGTCGAGCTAGCGGGAGGGCCCCCTACAATGAGCAGTTCTTC.

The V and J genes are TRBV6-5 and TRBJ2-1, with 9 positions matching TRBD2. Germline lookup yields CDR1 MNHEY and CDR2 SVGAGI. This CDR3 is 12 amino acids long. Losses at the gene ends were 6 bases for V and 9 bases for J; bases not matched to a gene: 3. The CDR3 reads CASRGLAIEQFF. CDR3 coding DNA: TGTGCCAGCAGGGGACTAGCAATTGAGCAGTTCTTC.

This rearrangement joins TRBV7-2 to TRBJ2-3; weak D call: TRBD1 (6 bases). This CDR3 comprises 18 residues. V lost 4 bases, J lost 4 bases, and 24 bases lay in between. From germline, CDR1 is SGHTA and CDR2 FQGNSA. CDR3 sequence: CASSWGLYRDNRADTQYF. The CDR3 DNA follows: TGTGCCAGCAGCTGGGGATTATACCGGGACAACCGCGCAGATACGCAGTATTTT.

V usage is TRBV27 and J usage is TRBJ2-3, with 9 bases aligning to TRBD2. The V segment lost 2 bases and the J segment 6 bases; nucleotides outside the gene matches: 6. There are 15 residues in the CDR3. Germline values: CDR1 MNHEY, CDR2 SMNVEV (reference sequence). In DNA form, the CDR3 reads TGTGCCAGCAGTTTAACGGGACTAGCACCGGATACGCAGTATTTT. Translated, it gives CASSLTGLAPDTQYF.

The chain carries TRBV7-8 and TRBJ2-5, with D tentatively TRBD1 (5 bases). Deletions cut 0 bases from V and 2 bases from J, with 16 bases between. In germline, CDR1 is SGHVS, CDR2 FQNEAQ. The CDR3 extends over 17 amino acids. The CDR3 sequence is CASSLAMGLGPQETQYF. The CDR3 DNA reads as TGTGCCAGCAGCTTAGCGATGGGGCTAGGCCCTCAAGAGACCCAGTACTTC.

CDR3 residues: CASHRVGEKLFF. CDR3 nucleotides: TGTGCCAGCCACAGGGTCGGCGAAAAACTGTTTTTT. The chain links TRBV12-3 or TRBV12-4 to TRBJ1-4, with TRBD1 as a possible D gene (6 bases). V lost 8 bases, J lost 8 bases, and 12 bases lay in between. CDR3 length: 12 residues.

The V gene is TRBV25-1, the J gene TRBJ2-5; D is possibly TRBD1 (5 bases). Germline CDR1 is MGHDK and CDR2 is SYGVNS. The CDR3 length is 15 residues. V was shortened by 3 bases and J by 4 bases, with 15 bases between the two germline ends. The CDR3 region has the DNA TGTGCCAGCAGTGACGAGTACAGGAAAGGAGAGACCCAGTACTTC. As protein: CASSDEYRKGETQYF.

CDR3: CASSLTSGSYEQYF. CDR3 nucleotides: TGTGCCAGCAGCTTGACTAGCGGGAGCTACGAGCAGTACTTC. The chain carries TRBV11-1 and TRBJ2-7; 12 bases match TRBD2. The length of the CDR3 is 14 residues. V shed 3 bases, J shed 3 bases, and the junction held 0 bases outside the gene matches. Germline assignment: CDR1 SGHAT and CDR2 FQDESV (reference sequence).

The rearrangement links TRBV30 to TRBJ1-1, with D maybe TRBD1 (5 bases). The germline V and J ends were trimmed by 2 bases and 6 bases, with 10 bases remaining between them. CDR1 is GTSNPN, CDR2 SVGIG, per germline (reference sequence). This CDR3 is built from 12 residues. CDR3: CAWSTGRAEAFF. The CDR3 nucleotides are TGTGCCTGGAGTACAGGTAGGGCTGAAGCTTTCTTT.

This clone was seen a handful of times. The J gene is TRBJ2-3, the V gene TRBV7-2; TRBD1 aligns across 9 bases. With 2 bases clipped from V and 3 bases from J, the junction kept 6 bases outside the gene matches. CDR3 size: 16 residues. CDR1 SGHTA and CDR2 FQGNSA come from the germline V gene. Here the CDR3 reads CASSLNTGGDTDTQYF. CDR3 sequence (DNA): TGTGCCAGCAGCTTAAATACAGGGGGCGATACAGATACGCAGTATTTT.

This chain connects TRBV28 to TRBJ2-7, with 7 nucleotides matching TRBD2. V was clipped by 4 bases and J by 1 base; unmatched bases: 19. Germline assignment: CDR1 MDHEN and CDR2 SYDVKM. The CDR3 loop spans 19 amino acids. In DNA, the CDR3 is TGTGCCAGCAGTTCGGCCGGGCTAGCGGCAAGAGAAGGGTCCTACGAGCAGTACTTC. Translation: CASSSAGLAAREGSYEQYF.